Each of the 5 T cell receptor beta chains below was sequenced from the same sample in a study of cytomegalovirus exposure and HLA in healthy donors. This PCR relied on a set of 60 Vbeta primers and 13 Jbeta primers. Only in-frame clones appear in the TCRdb table, and some are missing; sequencing was by immunoSEQ multiplex PCR. Of about 120,000 clones in the sample, roughly 80% were seen once. The sample was PBMCs. The receptors were sampled from a man in his 60s in good health and CMV-seropositive.

This clone was seen more than once but under ten times. The V gene is TRBV4-1, the J gene TRBJ2-5; the match to TRBD2 covers 13 bases. This CDR3 region has 17 residues. Germline loops: CDR1 MGHRA, CDR2 YSYEKL. V lost 0 bases, J lost 4 bases, and 5 bases stayed unmatched. The CDR3 region is CASSQDWRTSGRETQYF. CDR3 nucleotide sequence: TGCGCCAGCAGCCAAGATTGGCGGACTAGCGGGAGAGAGACCCAGTACTTC.

V and J are TRBV5-5 and TRBJ1-4, with TRBD1 matching over 7 bases. This CDR3 spans 16 amino acids. V lost 0 bases and J lost 3; bases outside the gene matches: 5. CDR1 is SGHKS, CDR2 YYEKEE, per germline (reference sequence). CDR3 amino acids: CASSLGTGASNEKLFF. For the CDR3, the DNA is TGTGCCAGCAGCTTGGGCACAGGGGCGTCTAATGAAAAACTGTTTTTT.

J is TRBJ2-2 and V is TRBV4-2, with 15 nucleotides matching TRBD2. After removal of 4 bases from V and 6 bases from J, the junction contained 3 bases not matched to a gene. The CDR3 spans 16 residues. Per the germline V gene, CDR1 is LGHNA and CDR2 is YNFKEQ. The CDR3 sequence: CASSPGLAGGSGELFF. DNA of the CDR3: TGTGCCAGCAGCCCGGGACTAGCGGGGGGCTCCGGGGAGCTGTTTTTT.

V and J are TRBV7-9 and TRBJ2-2; 7 nucleotides align to TRBD1. The ends lost 7 bases at V and 1 base at J; junction bases unmatched: 3. This CDR3 region has 14 residues. CDR1 SEHNR and CDR2 FQNEAQ come from the germline V gene (reference sequence). CDR3 in DNA: TGTGCCAGCACCCGGACAGGGAACACCGGGGAGCTGTTTTTT. The encoded protein is CASTRTGNTGELFF.

The chain carries TRBV7-9 and TRBJ2-1; no definite D call. Looked up from germline, CDR1 is SEHNR and CDR2 is FQNEAQ (reference sequence). The CDR3 loop spans 13 amino acids. V dropped 5 bases and J dropped 4 bases, with 9 bases sitting between them. The CDR3 sequence: CASSQDWYNEQFF. The CDR3 DNA is TGTGCCAGCAGCCAAGACTGGTACAATGAGCAGTTCTTC. Using reference TRBV7-9 and TRBJ2-1 for the parts outside the CDR3, the full variable domain is DTGVSQNPRHKITKRGQNVTFRCDPISEHNRLYWYRQTLGQGPEFLTYFQNEAQLEKSRLLSDRFSAERPKGSFSTLEIQRTEQGDSAMYLCASSQDWYNEQFFGPGTRLTVL.